This T cell receptor beta chain was documented in a study of T cell repertoires in cytomegalovirus infection (dated by TCRdb to the late 2010s). Broadly, across the study: Alongside well-studied HLA-B-restricted epitopes, the peptide stimulations were aimed at recently identified HLA-C-restricted CMV epitopes, whose presentation resists viral immunomodulation. The HLA type of each donor mattered for the analysis, because public TCR beta signatures pointed to carriage of CMV infection along with the matching HLA type.

Notes on this clonotype: It has no known antigen specificity. Base quality data are lacking; no much larger clone is found one base away.

Data came from an Illumina HiSeq 1500. TCRdb trimmed the raw reads at Q25, called clones with MiXCR and kept productive beta chains. Rows matching on CDR3 protein sequence are summarized as one entry with the most common DNA and genes. This sample lists tens of thousands of distinct CDR3 sequences; approximately 43% were detected once. The ten largest make up more than 80% of the sample. Taken with the paper, the label for treatment or condition translates to: in vitro stimulation with specific CMV peptide epitopes to enrich CMV-specific T cells. What the study reported, not specific to this receptor: In both this cohort and an independent cohort of some 350 donors, the cumulative frequency of public TCR beta family members distinguished carriers of CMV infection plus the relevant HLA type. The ex vivo response was dominated by HLA-C-restricted CMV-specific TCR beta clonotypes, which also provided the single most frequent clonotype in two of eight donors.

The source material was CD8+ T cells from cultured PBMCs, sampled from culture after CMV antigen stimulation. This clonotype was sampled from a human donor in good health (CMV status not recorded). Some clones in this sample may be carry-over from other donors' samples.

The nucleotide sequence is given as TGTGCCACCAGATCAGGAGGGCGCTACGAGCAGTACTTC. Translated, it gives CATRSGGRYEQYF. The receptor chain draws on TRBV7-2 and TRBJ2-7, and the D gene may be TRBD2, 6 bases matching. V and J lose 10 bases and 3 bases, and a span of 16 bases separates them. CDR1 SGHTA and CDR2 FQGNSA are derived from the germline V gene. The CDR3 runs 13 amino acids, cysteine and phenylalanine included. Only the CDR3 part of the read is kept: 39 bases, read in frame from the first base.